This TCR beta chain was captured in a study of regulatory T cells in long-lasting Graves disease. Findings and caveats of the study: TRBV28, TRBJ1-2 and TRBJ2-5 were favored in persistent disease.

In building TCR beta libraries, iRepertoire HTBI primers were used together with Arm-PCR of CDR3 regions. TCRdb fed the multiplex PCR reads into MiXCR, producing one record per CDR3 protein. The data hold approximately 470,000 distinct CDR3 sequences, with less than 25% observed a single time. Described time point: persistent/refractory GD, antithyroid drugs over 5 years with positive TRAb. PBMCs were the source of the RNA used for TCR sequencing. Patients met American Thyroid Association criteria for Graves' disease. EDTA tubes were used for drawing around 9 milliliters of peripheral blood. In its sample, this clonotype was seen a few times. What it binds is not known. The CDR3 runs to 11 residues. V was cut by 7 bases and J by 7 bases, with 7 bases left in between. Germline CDR1 and CDR2: MNHNS and SASEGT.

The gene calls are TRBV6-1 and TRBJ1-4; unclear D gene. This specimen consisted of peripheral blood mononuclear cells (PBMCs), obtained when the disease was refractory, from a patient treated with antithyroid drugs. The source of this sequence is a female donor with Graves disease. The CDR3 bases are TGTGCCAGCACAACACGTGAAAAACTGTTTTTT. It codes for CASTTREKLFF.